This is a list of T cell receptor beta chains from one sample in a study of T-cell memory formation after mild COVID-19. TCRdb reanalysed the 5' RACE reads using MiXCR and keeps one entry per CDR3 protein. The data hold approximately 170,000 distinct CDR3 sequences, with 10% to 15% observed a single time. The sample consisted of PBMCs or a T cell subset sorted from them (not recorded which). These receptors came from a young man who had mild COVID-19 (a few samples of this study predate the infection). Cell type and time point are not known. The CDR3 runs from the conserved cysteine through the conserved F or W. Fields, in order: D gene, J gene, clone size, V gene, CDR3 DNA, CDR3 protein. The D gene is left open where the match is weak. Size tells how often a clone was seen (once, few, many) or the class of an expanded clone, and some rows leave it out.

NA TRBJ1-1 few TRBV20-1 TGCAGTGCAGCCCTGGATGGCCTAAACACTGAAGCTTTCTTT CSAALDGLNTEAFF
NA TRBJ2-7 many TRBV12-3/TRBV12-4 TGTGCCAGCACCGGCGGGGAAGGGGCCTACGAGCAGTACTTC CASTGGEGAYEQYF
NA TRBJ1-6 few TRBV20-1 TGCAGTGCAAGGGTAGGAGGGAATTCACCCCTCCACTTT CSARVGGNSPLHF
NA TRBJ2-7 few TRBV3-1 TGTGCCAGCAGCCAAGCCCGGGTCCAGGGTCCCGAGCAGTACTTC CASSQARVQGPEQYF
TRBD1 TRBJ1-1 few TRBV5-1 TGCGCCAGCAGCTTACGACAGGGGACGAACACTGAAGCTTTCTTT CASSLRQGTNTEAFF
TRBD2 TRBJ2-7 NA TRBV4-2 TGTGCCAGCAGCCTCAGCGGGGGCAACGAGCAGTACTTC CASSLSGGNEQYF
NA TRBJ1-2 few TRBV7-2 TGTGCCAGCAGTGAACGAGCTGGGAGAGCGTCATATGGCTACACCTTC CASSERAGRASYGYTF
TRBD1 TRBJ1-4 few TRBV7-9 TGTGCCAGCAGCGCGGGACAGGGGGCGCCCGAAAAACTGTTTTTT CASSAGQGAPEKLFF
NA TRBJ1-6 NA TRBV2 TGTGCCAGCGGCCCGGGGGACCATTCACCCCTCCACTTT CASGPGDHSPLHF
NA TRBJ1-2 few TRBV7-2 TGTGCCAGCAGCCCGGGAAGAGAGGGAGGGTTTGGCTACACCTTC CASSPGREGGFGYTF